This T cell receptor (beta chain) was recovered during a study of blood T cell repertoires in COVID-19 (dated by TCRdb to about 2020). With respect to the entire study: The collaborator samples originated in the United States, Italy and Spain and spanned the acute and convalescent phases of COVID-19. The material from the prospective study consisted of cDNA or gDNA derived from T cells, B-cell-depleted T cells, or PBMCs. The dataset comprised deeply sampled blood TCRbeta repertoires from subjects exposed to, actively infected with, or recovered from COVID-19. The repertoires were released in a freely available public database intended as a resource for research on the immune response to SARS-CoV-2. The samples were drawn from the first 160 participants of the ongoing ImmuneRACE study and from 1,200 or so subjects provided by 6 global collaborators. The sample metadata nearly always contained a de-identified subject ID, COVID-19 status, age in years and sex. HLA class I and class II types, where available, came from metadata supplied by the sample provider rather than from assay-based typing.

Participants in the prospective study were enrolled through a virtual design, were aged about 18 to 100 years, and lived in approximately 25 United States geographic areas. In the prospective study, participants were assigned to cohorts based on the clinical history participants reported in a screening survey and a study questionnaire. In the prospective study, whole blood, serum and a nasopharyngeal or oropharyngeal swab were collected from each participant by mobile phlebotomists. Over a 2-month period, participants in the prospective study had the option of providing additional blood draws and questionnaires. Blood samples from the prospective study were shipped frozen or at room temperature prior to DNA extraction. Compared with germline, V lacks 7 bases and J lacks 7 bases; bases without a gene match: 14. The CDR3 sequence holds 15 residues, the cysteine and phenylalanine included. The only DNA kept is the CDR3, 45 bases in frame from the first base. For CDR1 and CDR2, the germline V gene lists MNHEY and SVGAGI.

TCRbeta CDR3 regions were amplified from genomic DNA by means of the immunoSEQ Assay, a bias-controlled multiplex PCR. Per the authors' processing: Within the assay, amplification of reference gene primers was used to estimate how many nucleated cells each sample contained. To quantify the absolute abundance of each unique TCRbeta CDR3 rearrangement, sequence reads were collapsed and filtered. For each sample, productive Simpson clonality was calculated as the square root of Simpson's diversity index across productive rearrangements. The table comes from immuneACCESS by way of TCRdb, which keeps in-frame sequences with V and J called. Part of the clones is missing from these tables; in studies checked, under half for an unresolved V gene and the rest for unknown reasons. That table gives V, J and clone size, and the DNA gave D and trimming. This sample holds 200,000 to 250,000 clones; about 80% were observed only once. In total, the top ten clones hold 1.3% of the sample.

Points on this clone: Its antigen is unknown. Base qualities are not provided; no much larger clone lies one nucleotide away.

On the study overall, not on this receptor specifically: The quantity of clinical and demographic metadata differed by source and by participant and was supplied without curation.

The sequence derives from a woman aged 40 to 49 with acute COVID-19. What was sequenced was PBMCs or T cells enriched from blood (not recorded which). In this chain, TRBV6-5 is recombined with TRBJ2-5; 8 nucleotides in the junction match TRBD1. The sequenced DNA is TGTGCCAGCAATCACCTCCGACAGGGGCCCCCGACCCAGTACTTC. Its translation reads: CASNHLRQGPPTQYF.